This paragraph covers one T cell receptor beta chain sequence. The data stem from a study of blood T cells in healthy people across ages. V lost 3 bases to trimming and J lost 3 bases, with 14 bases between them. The CDR3 is made up of 16 amino acids. Germline V gives CDR1 MGHDK, CDR2 SYGVNS. Primed by a sample-barcoded 5' primer and a J-beta primer mix, a second PCR proceeded for about 6 to 11 cycles. Using its own MiXCR run on the 5' RACE reads, TCRdb lists one record per CDR3 protein. The data hold 800,000 or so distinct CDR3 sequences, with roughly 25% observed a single time. The sample also formed part of further work on T cells of mothers and their children.

The sequencing input was blood. This TCR derives from a boy aged 5 to 17 in good health. The J gene is TRBJ2-2, the V gene TRBV25-1; D tentatively fits TRBD1 or TRBD2 (5 bases each). The CDR3 region has the DNA TGTGCCAGCAGTGATAGTGGGCAGGGAGACACCGGGGAGCTGTTTTTT. Encoded protein: CASSDSGQGDTGELFF.